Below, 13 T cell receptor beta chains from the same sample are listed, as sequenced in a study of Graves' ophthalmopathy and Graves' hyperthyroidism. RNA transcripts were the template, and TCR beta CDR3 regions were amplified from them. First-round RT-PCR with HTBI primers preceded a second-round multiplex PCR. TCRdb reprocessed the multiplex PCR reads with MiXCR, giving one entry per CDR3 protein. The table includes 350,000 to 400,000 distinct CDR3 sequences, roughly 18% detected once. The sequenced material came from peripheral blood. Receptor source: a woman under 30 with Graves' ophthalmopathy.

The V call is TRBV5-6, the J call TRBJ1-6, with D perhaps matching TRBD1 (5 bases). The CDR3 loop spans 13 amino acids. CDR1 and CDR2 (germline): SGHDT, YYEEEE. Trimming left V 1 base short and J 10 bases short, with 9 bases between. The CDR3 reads CASSLYRDSPLHF. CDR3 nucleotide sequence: TGTGCCAGCAGCTTGTATCGGGACTCACCCCTCCACTTT.

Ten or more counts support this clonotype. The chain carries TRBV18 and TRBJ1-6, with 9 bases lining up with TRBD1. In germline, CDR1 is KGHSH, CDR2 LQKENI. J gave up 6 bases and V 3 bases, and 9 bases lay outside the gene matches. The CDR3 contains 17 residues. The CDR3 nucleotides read TGTGCCAGCTCACCCGGGACAGGGCATGATCCTAATTCACCCCTCCACTTT. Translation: CASSPGTGHDPNSPLHF. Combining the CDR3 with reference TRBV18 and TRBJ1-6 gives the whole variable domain NAGVMQNPRHLVRRRGQEARLRCSPMKGHSHVYWYRQLPEEGLKFMVYLQKENIIDESGMPKERFSAEFPKEGPSILRIQQVVRGDSAAYFCASSPGTGHDPNSPLHFGNGTRLTVT.

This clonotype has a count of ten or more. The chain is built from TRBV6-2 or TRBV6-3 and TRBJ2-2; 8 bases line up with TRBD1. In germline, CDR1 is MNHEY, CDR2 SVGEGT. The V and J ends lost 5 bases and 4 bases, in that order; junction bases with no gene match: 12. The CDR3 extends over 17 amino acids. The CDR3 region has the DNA TGTGCCAGCAGTACTGGGCGGACAGGGCGCAGCACCGGGGAGCTGTTTTTT. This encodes CASSTGRTGRSTGELFF.

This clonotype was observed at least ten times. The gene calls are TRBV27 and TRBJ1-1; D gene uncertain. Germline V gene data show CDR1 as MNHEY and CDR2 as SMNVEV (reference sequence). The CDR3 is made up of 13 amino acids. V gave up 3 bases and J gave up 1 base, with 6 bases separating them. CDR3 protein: CASSFIKNTEAFF. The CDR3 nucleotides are TGTGCCAGCAGTTTTATTAAGAACACTGAAGCTTTCTTT.

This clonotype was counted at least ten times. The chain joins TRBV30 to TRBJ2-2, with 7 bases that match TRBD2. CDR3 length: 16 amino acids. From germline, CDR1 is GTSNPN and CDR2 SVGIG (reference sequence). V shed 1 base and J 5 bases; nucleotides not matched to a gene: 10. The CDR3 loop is CAWSGVRGSGTGELFF. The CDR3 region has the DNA TGTGCCTGGAGTGGCGTACGCGGGAGTGGTACCGGGGAGCTGTTTTTT.

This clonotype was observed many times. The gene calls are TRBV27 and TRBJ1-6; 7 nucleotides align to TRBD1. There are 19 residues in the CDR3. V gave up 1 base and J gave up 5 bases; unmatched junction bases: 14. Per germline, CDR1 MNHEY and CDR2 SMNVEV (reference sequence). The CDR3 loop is CASSLFLSSTGTDNSPLHF. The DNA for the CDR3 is TGTGCCAGCAGTTTATTTTTGTCTTCCACCGGGACAGATAATTCACCCCTCCACTTT.

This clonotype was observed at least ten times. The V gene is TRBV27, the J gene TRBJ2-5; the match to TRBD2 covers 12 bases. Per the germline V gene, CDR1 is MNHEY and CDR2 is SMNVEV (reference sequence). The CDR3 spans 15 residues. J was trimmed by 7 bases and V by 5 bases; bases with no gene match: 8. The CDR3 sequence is CASSLRLAGAVTQYF. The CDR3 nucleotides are TGTGCCAGCAGTCTGAGACTAGCGGGAGCGGTGACCCAGTACTTC.

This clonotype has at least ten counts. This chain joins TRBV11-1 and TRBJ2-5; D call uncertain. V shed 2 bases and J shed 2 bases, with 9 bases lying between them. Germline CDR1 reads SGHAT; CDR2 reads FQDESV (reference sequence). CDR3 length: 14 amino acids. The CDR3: CASSLRAEQETQYF. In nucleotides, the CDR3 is TGTGCCAGCAGCTTACGCGCGGAGCAAGAGACCCAGTACTTC.

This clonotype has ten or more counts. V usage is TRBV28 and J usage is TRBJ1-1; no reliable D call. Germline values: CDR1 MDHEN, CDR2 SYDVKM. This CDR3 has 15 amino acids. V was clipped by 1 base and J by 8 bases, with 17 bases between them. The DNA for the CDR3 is TGTGCCAGCAGTTTATATTCGCCCGGCAGGACCGAAGCTTTCTTT. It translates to CASSLYSPGRTEAFF. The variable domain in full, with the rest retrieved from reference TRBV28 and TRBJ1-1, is DVKVTQSSRYLVKRTGEKVFLECVQDMDHENMFWYRQDPGLGLRLIYFSYDVKMKEKGDIPEGYSVSREKKERFSLILESASTNQTSMYLCASSLYSPGRTEAFFGQGTRLTVV.

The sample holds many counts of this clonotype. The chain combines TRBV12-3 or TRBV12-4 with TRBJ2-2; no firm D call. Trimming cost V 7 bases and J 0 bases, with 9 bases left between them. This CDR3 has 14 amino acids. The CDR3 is CASNRLPNTGELFF. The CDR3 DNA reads TGTGCCAGCAATCGTCTCCCGAACACCGGGGAGCTGTTTTTT.

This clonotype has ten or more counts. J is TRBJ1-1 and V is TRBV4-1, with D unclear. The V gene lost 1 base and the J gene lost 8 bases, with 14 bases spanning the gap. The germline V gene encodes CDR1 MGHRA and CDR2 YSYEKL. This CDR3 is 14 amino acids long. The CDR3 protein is CASSQVASRTEAFF. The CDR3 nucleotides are TGCGCCAGCAGCCAAGTGGCCTCGAGAACCGAAGCTTTCTTT.

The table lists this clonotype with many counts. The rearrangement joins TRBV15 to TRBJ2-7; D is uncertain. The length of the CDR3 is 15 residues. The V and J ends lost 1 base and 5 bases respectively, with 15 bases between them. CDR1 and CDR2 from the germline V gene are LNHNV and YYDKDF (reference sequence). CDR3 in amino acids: CATSRGATGVHEQYF. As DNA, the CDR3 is TGTGCCACCAGCAGAGGGGCCACGGGTGTGCACGAGCAGTACTTC.

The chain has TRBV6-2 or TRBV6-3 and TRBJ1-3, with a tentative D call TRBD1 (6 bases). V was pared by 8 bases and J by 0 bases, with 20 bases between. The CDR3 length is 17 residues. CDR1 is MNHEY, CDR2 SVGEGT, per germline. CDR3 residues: CASPEPGQKRSGNTIYF. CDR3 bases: TGTGCCAGCCCGGAGCCCGGACAGAAACGCTCTGGAAACACCATATATTTT.